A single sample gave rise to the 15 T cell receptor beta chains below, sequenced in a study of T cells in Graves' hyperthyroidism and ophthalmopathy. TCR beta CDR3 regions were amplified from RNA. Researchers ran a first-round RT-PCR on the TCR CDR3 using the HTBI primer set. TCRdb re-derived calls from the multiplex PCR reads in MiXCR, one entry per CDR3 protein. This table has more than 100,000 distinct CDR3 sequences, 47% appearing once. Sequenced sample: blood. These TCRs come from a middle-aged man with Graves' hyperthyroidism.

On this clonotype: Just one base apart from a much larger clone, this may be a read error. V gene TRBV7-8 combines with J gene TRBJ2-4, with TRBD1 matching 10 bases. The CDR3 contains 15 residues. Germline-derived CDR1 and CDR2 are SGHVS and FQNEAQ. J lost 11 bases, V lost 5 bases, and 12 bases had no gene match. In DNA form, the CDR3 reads TGTGCCAGCAGCGCGGGGGACAGGGGTCAGAGCGTTCAGTACTTC. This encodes CASSAGDRGQSVQYF.

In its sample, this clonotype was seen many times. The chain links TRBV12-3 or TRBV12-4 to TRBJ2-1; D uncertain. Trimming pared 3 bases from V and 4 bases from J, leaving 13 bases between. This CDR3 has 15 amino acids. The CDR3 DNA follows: TGTGCCAGCAGTTTCTCCCAAAACCCGTACAATGAGCAGTTCTTC. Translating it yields CASSFSQNPYNEQFF.

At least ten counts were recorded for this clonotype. The chain's CDR3 is CASSQDPRNTEAFF. The CDR3 DNA reads as TGTGCCAGCAGCCAAGATCCCCGGAACACTGAAGCTTTCTTT. The chain carries TRBV4-2 and TRBJ1-1; D uncertain. CDR1 is LGHNA, CDR2 YNFKEQ, per germline. The length of the CDR3 is 14 residues. Deletions cut 0 bases from V and 1 base from J, with 6 bases between.

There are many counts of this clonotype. DNA for the CDR3: TGTGCCAGCAGCAAAAGACTAGCGGGAGTAGTCGACAATGAGCAGTTCTTC. Its protein is CASSKRLAGVVDNEQFF. This chain uses TRBV7-6 with TRBJ2-1; 12 positions agree with TRBD2. J lost 5 bases, V lost 5 bases, and 10 bases had no gene match. This CDR3 spans 17 amino acids. CDR1 is SGHVS and CDR2 is FNYEAQ in the germline V gene.

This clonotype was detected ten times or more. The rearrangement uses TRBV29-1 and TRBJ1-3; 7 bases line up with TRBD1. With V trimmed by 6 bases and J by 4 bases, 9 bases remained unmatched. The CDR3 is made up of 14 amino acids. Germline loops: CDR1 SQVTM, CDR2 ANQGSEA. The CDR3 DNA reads TGCAGCGTGAGCTGGGGGGGACAGGGAAACACCATATATTTT. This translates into CSVSWGGQGNTIYF.

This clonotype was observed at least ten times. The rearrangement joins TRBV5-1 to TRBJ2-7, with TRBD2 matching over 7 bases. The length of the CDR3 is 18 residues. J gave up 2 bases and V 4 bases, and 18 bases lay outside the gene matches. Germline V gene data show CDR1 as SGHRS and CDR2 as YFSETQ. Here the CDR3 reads CASSLHAGIRGGTYEQYF. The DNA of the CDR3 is TGCGCCAGCAGCCTGCATGCGGGGATACGGGGAGGGACCTACGAGCAGTACTTC.

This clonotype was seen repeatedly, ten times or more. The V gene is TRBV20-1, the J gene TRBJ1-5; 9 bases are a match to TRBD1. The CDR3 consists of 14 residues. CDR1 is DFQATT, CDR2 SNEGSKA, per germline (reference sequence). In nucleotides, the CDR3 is TGCAGCACCCGGACAGGGGTTCGCAATCAGCCCCAGCATTTT. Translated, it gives CSTRTGVRNQPQHF.

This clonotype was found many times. The CDR3 DNA reads as TGTGCCAGCAGCTTCCTAGCGGGGGCAGGGGACACCGGGGAGCTGTTTTTT. It codes for CASSFLAGAGDTGELFF. The chain has TRBV7-9 and TRBJ2-2; 10 nucleotides match TRBD2. From germline, CDR1 is SEHNR and CDR2 FQNEAQ (reference sequence). CDR3 length equals 17 residues. Unmatched junction bases numbered 7, after V lost 3 bases and J lost 3 bases.

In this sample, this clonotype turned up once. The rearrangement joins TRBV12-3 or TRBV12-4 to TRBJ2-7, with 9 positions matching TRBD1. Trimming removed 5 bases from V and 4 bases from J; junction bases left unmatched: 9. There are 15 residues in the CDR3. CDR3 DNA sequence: TGTGCCAGCAGTCAGATCGGGACAGGGCCGTACGAGCAGTACTTC. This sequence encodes CASSQIGTGPYEQYF.

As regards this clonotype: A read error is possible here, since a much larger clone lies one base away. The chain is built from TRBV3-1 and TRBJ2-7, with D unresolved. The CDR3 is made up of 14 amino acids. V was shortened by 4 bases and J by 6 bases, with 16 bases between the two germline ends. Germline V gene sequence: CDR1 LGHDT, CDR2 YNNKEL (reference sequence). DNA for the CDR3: TGTGCCAGCAGCCTCGGCCCCATACACTGCGAGCAGTACTTC. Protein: CASSLGPIHCEQYF.

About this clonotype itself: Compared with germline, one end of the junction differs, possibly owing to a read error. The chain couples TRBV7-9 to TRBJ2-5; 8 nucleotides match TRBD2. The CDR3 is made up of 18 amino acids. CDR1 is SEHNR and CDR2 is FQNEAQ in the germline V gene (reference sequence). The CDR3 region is CVSSLGLAGASGQETQYF. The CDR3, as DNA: TGTGTCAGCAGCTTAGGATTGGCAGGAGCTAGCGGGCAGGAGACCCAGTACTTC.

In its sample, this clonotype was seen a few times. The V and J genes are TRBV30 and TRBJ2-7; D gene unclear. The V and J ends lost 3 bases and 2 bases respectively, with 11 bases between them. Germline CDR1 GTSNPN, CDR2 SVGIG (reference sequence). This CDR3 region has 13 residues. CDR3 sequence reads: CAWSGYIAYEQYF. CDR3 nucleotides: TGTGCCTGGAGCGGGTACATTGCCTACGAGCAGTACTTC.

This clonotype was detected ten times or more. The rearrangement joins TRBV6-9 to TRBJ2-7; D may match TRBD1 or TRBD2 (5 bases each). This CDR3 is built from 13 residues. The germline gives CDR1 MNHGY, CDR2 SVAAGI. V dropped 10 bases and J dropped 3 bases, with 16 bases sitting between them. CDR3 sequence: CATLPGRGYEQYF. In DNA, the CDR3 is TGTGCCACCCTACCGGGACGGGGCTACGAGCAGTACTTC.

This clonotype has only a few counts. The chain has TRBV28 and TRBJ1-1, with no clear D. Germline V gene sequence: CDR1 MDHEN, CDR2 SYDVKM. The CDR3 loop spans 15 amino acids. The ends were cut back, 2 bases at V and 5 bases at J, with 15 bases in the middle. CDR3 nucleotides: TGTGCCAGCAGTTTAGGGCGGGGAGGTAGGACTGAAGCTTTCTTT. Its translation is CASSLGRGGRTEAFF.

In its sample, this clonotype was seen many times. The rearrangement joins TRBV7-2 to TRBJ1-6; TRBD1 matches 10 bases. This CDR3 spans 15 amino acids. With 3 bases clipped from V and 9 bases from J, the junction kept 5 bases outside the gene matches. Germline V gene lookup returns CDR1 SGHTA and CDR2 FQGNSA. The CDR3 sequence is CASSFKDRGVSPLHF. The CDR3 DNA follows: TGTGCCAGCAGCTTTAAGGACAGGGGGGTTTCACCCCTCCACTTT.